These 14 T cell receptor beta chains came from one sample sequenced in a study of T cells in Graves' hyperthyroidism and ophthalmopathy. Amplified regions were TCR beta CDR3 sequences from RNA transcripts. During a first-round RT-PCR of the TCR CDR3, the HTBI primer set was used. Each CDR3 protein gets one entry after TCRdb re-called the multiplex PCR reads with MiXCR. The table lists 650,000 to 850,000 distinct CDR3 sequences, around 20% of them singletons. The specimen sequenced was blood. The receptors derive from a woman aged 50 to 65 with Graves' hyperthyroidism that later progressed to Graves' ophthalmopathy.

This clonotype was observed at least ten times. The V and J genes are TRBV27 and TRBJ1-2; perhaps TRBD1 as D (5 bases). The V gene lost 6 bases and the J gene lost 4 bases, with 15 bases spanning the gap. CDR1 and CDR2 from the germline V gene are MNHEY and SMNVEV (reference sequence). The CDR3 contains 14 residues. CDR3 bases: TGTGCCAGCAGGGGGCTAGGGTCCGGCTATGGCTACACCTTC. This translates into CASRGLGSGYGYTF.

This clonotype was picked up many times. CDR3 DNA: TGTGCCAGCAGCTACAGCGGTCTAGCGAGATACAATGAGCAGTTCTTC. Translation: CASSYSGLARYNEQFF. The chain has TRBV11-3 and TRBJ2-1, with D possibly being TRBD2 (6 bases). Per the germline V gene, CDR1 is SGHNT and CDR2 is YENEEA. V gave up 4 bases and J gave up 4 bases, with 17 bases separating them. The CDR3 has 16 residues.

This clonotype was seen more than once but under ten times. The V gene is TRBV5-1, the J gene TRBJ2-4, with D possibly matching TRBD1 (6 bases). The germline V gene encodes CDR1 SGHRS and CDR2 YFSETQ. The CDR3 is made up of 17 amino acids. The V gene lost 0 bases and the J gene lost 2 bases, with 15 bases spanning the gap. This CDR3 reads CASSLEVQGSSKNIQYF. CDR3 nucleotides: TGCGCCAGCAGCTTGGAAGTCCAGGGGTCGTCCAAAAACATTCAGTACTTC.

Turning to this clonotype: At one end the junction does not follow the germline gene, possibly because of a read error. This rearrangement joins TRBV6-1 to TRBJ2-2, with D perhaps TRBD1 (5 bases). Germline values: CDR1 MNHNS, CDR2 SASEGT. The CDR3 contains 12 residues. The CDR3 protein is CASSAQTEPPLF. The DNA of the CDR3 is TGTGCCAGCAGTGCTCAGACAGAGCCCCCCCTTTTT.

V gene TRBV7-9 combines with J gene TRBJ1-6; D not resolved. This CDR3 spans 13 amino acids. The V end lost 4 bases, the J end lost 10 bases, and 11 bases lay between the germline ends. Germline CDR1 SEHNR, CDR2 FQNEAQ (reference sequence). CDR3 sequence reads: CASSWEGGSPLHF. Written as DNA, the CDR3 is TGTGCCAGCAGCTGGGAGGGTGGGTCACCCCTCCACTTT.

This clonotype occurred many times. V gene TRBV5-1 combines with J gene TRBJ1-5; the D gene is possibly TRBD1 (6 bases). The CDR3 runs 17 residues. Trimming left V 3 bases short and J 2 bases short, with 18 bases between. Germline CDR1 is SGHRS and CDR2 is YFSETQ. Here the CDR3 reads CASSWGATDGGNQPQHF. Written as DNA, the CDR3 is TGCGCCAGCAGCTGGGGGGCCACTGACGGGGGCAATCAGCCCCAGCATTTT.

The rearrangement uses TRBV3-1 and TRBJ1-2, with D unclear. Trimming took 2 bases from V and 0 from J, leaving 7 bases between them. CDR3 length: 14 residues. CDR1 and CDR2 (germline): LGHDT, YNNKEL (reference sequence). The CDR3 coding sequence is TGTGCCAGCAGCCAAACAGCCTCTAACTATGGCTACACCTTC. This gives the protein CASSQTASNYGYTF.

Only a few counts were recorded for this clonotype. The V gene is TRBV7-2, the J gene TRBJ1-4, with D maybe TRBD1 (5 bases). CDR1 and CDR2 from the germline V gene are SGHTA and FQGNSA. V lost 6 bases and J 5 bases, leaving 13 bases between the germline ends. This CDR3 region has 14 residues. CDR3 nucleotides: TGTGCCAGCAGAACCGGGACCGACAATGAAAAACTGTTTTTT. Its translation: CASRTGTDNEKLFF. Using reference TRBV7-2 and TRBJ1-4 for the parts outside the CDR3, the full variable domain is GAGVSQSPSNKVTEKGKDVELRCDPISGHTALYWYRQSLGQGLEFLIYFQGNSAPDKSGLPSDRFSAERTGGSVSTLTIQRTQQEDSAVYLCASRTGTDNEKLFFGSGTQLSVL.

This clonotype was detected many times. J is TRBJ1-2 and V is TRBV30, with a tentative D call TRBD1 (5 bases). CDR3 length: 16 residues. V lost 0 bases and J lost 4, with 18 bases in between. Germline V gives CDR1 GTSNPN, CDR2 SVGIG (reference sequence). CDR3 nucleotide sequence: TGTGCCTGGAGTGTACATCGCTCGCACAGGATCTATGGCTACACCTTC. This codes for CAWSVHRSHRIYGYTF.

This clonotype was seen at least ten times. V and J are TRBV11-3 and TRBJ2-7; D is possibly TRBD1 (6 bases). Trimming pared 5 bases from V and 6 bases from J, leaving 17 bases between. CDR3 length: 14 residues. CDR1 is SGHNT and CDR2 is YENEEA in the germline V gene. The CDR3 DNA follows: TGTGCCAGCAGCCCGTCACCAGGACAGACCGAGCAGTACTTC. Amino acids: CASSPSPGQTEQYF.

This chain connects TRBV3-1 to TRBJ1-5, with D unresolved. The CDR3 has 16 amino acids. Germline loops: CDR1 LGHDT, CDR2 YNNKEL (reference sequence). V was cut by 3 bases and J by 5 bases, with 17 bases left in between. CDR3 loop: CASSHPQGQADQPQHF. The CDR3 region has the DNA TGTGCCAGCAGCCACCCTCAAGGGCAGGCGGATCAGCCCCAGCATTTT.

The chain joins TRBV5-1 to TRBJ1-6; TRBD1 matches at 8 bases. V gave up 0 bases and J gave up 9 bases; unmatched junction bases: 5. Germline CDR1 reads SGHRS; CDR2 reads YFSETQ. The length of the CDR3 is 15 residues. The CDR3 sequence is CASSLAPRGLSPLHF. The CDR3 nucleotides are TGCGCCAGCAGCTTGGCCCCCAGGGGGCTTTCACCCCTCCACTTT. The whole variable domain, remainder taken from reference TRBV5-1 and TRBJ1-6, is KAGVTQTPRYLIKTRGQQVTLSCSPISGHRSVSWYQQTPGQGLQFLFEYFSETQRNKGNFPGRFSGRQFSNSRSEMNVSTLELGDSALYLCASSLAPRGLSPLHFGNGTRLTVT.

The V and J genes are TRBV12-3 or TRBV12-4 and TRBJ1-4, with no clear D. This CDR3 comprises 15 residues. Between the trimmed V and J ends, which lost 3 bases and 7 bases, there was a span of 15 bases. DNA of the CDR3: TGTGCCAGCAGTTTCGATAGCCACGGGGTTGAAAAACTGTTTTTT. Amino acid sequence: CASSFDSHGVEKLFF.

The table lists this clonotype with many counts. CDR3 residues: CASRWTGTGSYNSPLHF. The DNA for the CDR3 is TGTGCCAGCAGATGGACAGGCACTGGGTCCTATAATTCACCCCTCCACTTT. This chain connects TRBV2 to TRBJ1-6, with 7 bases matching TRBD1. With V trimmed by 6 bases and J by 1 base, 9 bases remained unmatched. This CDR3 is 17 amino acids long. The germline gives CDR1 SNHLY, CDR2 FYNNEI.